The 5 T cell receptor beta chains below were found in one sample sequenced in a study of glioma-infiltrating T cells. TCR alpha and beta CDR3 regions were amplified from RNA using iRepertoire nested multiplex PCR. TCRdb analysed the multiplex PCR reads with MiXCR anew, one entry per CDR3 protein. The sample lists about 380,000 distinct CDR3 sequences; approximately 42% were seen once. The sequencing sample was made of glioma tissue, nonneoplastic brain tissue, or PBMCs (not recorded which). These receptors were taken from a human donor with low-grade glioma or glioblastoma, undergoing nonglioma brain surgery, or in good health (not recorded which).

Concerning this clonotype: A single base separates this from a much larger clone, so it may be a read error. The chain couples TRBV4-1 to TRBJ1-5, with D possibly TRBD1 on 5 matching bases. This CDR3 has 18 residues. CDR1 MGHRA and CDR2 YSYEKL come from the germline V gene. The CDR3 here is CASSQDRSFGGVNQPQRF. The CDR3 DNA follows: TGCGCCAGCAGCCAAGATAGAAGTTTCGGGGGGGTCAATCAGCCCCAGCGTTTT.

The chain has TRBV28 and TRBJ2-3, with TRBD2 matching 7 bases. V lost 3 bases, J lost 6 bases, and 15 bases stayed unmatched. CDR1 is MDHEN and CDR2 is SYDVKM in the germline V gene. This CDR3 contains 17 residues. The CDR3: CASSFYRGLEGRDTQYF. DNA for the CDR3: TGTGCCAGCAGTTTCTACCGCGGACTAGAGGGAAGGGATACGCAGTATTTT.

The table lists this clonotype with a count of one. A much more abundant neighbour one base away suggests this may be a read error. CDR3 amino acids: CASSQVGSGGVGNQPQHF. As DNA, the CDR3 is TGTGCCAGCAGCCAAGTCGGGTCGGGGGGGGTAGGCAATCAGCCCCAGCATTTT. This sequence joins TRBV4-2 and TRBJ1-5; a weak D match, TRBD1 (5 bases). This CDR3 has 18 amino acids. The germline CDR1 and CDR2 sequences are LGHNA and YNFKEQ. V was trimmed by 1 base and J by 2 bases, leaving 18 bases between them.

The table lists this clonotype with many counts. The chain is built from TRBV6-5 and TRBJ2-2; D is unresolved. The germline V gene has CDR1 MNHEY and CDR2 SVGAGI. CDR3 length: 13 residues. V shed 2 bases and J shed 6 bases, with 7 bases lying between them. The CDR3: CASSYGVPGELFF. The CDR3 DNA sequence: TGTGCCAGCAGTTACGGGGTACCCGGGGAGCTGTTTTTT.

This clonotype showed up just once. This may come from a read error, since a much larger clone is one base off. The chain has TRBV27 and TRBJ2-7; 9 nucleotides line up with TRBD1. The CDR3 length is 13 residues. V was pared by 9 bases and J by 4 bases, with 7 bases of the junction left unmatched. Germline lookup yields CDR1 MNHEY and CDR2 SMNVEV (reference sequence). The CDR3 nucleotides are TGTGCCAGAGGAATGACAGGGGGTTACGAGCAGTACTTC. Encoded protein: CARGMTGGYEQYF.